The 13 T cell receptor beta chains below were found in one sample sequenced in a study of blood T cells in healthy people across ages. Together with a sample-barcoded 5' primer, a J-beta primer mix was included in a second PCR lasting about 6 to 11 cycles. TCRdb called the 5' RACE reads again in MiXCR, with one record for every CDR3 protein. Of about 900,000 distinct CDR3 sequences listed, approximately 65% are singletons. Material for sequencing was blood. Receptors were obtained from a man aged 30 to 39 in good health.

This clonotype has just a few counts. The V call is TRBV7-2, the J call TRBJ2-6; no clear D. V lost 5 bases, J lost 2 bases, and 10 bases lay in between. This CDR3 region has 15 residues. CDR1 SGHTA and CDR2 FQGNSA come from the germline V gene. CDR3 coding DNA: TGTGCCAGCAGCCCCACGGGTCCTGGGGCCAACGTCCTGACTTTC. Translation: CASSPTGPGANVLTF. Full variable domain (remainder filled in from reference TRBV7-2 and TRBJ2-6): GAGVSQSPSNKVTEKGKDVELRCDPISGHTALYWYRQSLGQGLEFLIYFQGNSAPDKSGLPSDRFSAERTGGSVSTLTIQRTQQEDSAVYLCASSPTGPGANVLTFGAGSRLTVL.

This sequence joins TRBV29-1 and TRBJ2-1; D might be TRBD1 or TRBD2, each matching 5 bases. This CDR3 contains 12 residues. The V gene lost 5 bases and the J gene lost 8 bases, with 13 bases spanning the gap. CDR1 is SQVTM, CDR2 ANQGSEA, per germline. The CDR3 here is CSVWAGSDEQFF. In DNA, the CDR3 is TGCAGCGTTTGGGCAGGGAGCGATGAGCAGTTCTTC.

J is TRBJ1-1 and V is TRBV12-3 or TRBV12-4; D gene unclear. The V gene lost 8 bases and the J gene lost 4 bases, with 14 bases spanning the gap. This CDR3 is 13 amino acids long. CDR3 loop: CASRSPRRTEAFF. Written as DNA, the CDR3 is TGTGCCAGCCGGAGTCCGAGGCGCACTGAAGCTTTCTTT.

This clonotype was recorded once. The chain links TRBV12-3 or TRBV12-4 to TRBJ2-7; no definite D call. V was pared by 2 bases and J by 4 bases, with 9 bases between. This CDR3 has 13 amino acids. The CDR3 coding sequence is TGTGCCAGCAGTTTATGGTCTGATTACGAGCAGTACTTC. It translates to CASSLWSDYEQYF.

The chain has TRBV29-1 and TRBJ1-2; D not resolved. Germline loops: CDR1 SQVTM, CDR2 ANQGSEA. The CDR3 covers 14 residues. The V and J ends lost 3 bases and 1 base respectively, with 12 bases between them. The CDR3 sequence: CSVENSGVNYGYTF. The CDR3, as DNA: TGCAGCGTTGAGAATTCAGGAGTTAACTATGGCTACACCTTC.

The genes are TRBV10-1 and TRBJ2-6; D possibly uses TRBD1 or TRBD2 (5 bases each). Per germline, CDR1 WNHNN and CDR2 SYGVQD (reference sequence). The CDR3 sequence is 16 residues long. V lost 2 bases to trimming and J lost 0 bases, with 8 bases between them. The CDR3 loop reads CASSEGGPSGANVLTF. CDR3 DNA sequence: TGCGCCAGCAGTGAGGGGGGTCCCTCTGGGGCCAACGTCCTGACTTTC.

This chain links TRBV6-2 or TRBV6-3 with TRBJ2-2; tentatively, D is TRBD2 (6 bases). The CDR3 totals 16 residues. Deletions cut 2 bases from V and 7 bases from J, with 17 bases between. The germline CDR1 and CDR2 sequences are MNHEY and SVGEGT. CDR3 sequence: CASSYSPWAGYGELFF. The CDR3 coding sequence is TGTGCCAGCAGTTACAGCCCCTGGGCGGGGTACGGGGAGCTGTTTTTT.

V and J are TRBV20-1 and TRBJ1-1, with TRBD1 as a possible D gene (5 bases). This CDR3 has 16 amino acids. V was shortened by 5 bases and J by 0 bases, with 19 bases between the two germline ends. The V gene's germline CDR1 is DFQATT and CDR2 SNEGSKA (reference sequence). The CDR3 DNA is TGCAGTGCTCCCCACTGGGGCCACCCGATGAACACTGAAGCTTTCTTT. It codes for CSAPHWGHPMNTEAFF.

V is TRBV9 and J is TRBJ2-5; 8 bases line up with TRBD2. The length of the CDR3 is 16 residues. The V segment lost 0 bases and the J segment 2 bases; nucleotides outside the gene matches: 6. The germline CDR1 and CDR2 sequences are SGDLS and YYNGEE. CDR3 protein: CASSVGGGTSQETQYF. CDR3 DNA: TGTGCCAGCAGCGTAGGAGGCGGGACTAGTCAAGAGACCCAGTACTTC.

The V and J genes are TRBV5-1 and TRBJ1-2, with 7 nucleotides matching TRBD1. From germline, CDR1 is SGHRS and CDR2 YFSETQ. V trimming: 4 bases; J trimming: 6 bases; junction bases outside the gene matches: 6. This CDR3 is 13 amino acids long. CDR3 bases: TGCGCCAGCAGCGCCACACAGGGGAATGGCTACACCTTC. Its translation is CASSATQGNGYTF.

This clonotype came up a few times. The V call is TRBV15, the J call TRBJ1-4; D unresolved. Looked up from germline, CDR1 is LNHNV and CDR2 is YYDKDF (reference sequence). CDR3 length equals 15 residues. V was pared by 4 bases and J by 8 bases, with 17 bases between. Written as DNA, the CDR3 is TGTGCCACCAGCACCCGGGCCGGGGTGGAAGAAAAACTGTTTTTT. It encodes CATSTRAGVEEKLFF.

J is TRBJ2-1 and V is TRBV5-1, with a weak D call TRBD1 (6 bases). Trimming took off 0 bases at V and 8 bases at J, with 9 bases between the two ends. This CDR3 is built from 13 residues. The germline V gene has CDR1 SGHRS and CDR2 YFSETQ. CDR3 in DNA: TGCGCCAGCAGCTTGGACAGGGTCGATGAGCAGTTCTTC. Encoded protein: CASSLDRVDEQFF.

The V call is TRBV6-5, the J call TRBJ2-7; D might be TRBD2 (6 bases). The CDR3 contains 13 residues. V gave up 7 bases and J gave up 4 bases, with 14 bases separating them. Germline V gene sequence: CDR1 MNHEY, CDR2 SVGAGI. CDR3 sequence (DNA): TGTGCCAGCACCAGGGTGGGGGGTTACGAGCAGTACTTC. This translates into CASTRVGGYEQYF.